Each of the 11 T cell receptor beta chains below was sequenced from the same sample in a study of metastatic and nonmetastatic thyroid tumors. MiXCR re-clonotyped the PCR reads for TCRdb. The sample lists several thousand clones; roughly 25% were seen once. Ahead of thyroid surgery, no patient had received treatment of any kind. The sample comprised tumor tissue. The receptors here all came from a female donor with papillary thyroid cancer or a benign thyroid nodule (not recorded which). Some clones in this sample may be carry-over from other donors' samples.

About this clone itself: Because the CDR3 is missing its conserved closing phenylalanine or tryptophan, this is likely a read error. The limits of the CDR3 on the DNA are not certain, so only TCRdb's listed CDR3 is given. CDR3 in amino acids: CASSLGGG. The chain couples TRBV28 to TRBJ1-1; TRBD1, as called in the table, went unchecked against the DNA. Germline values: CDR1 MDHEN, CDR2 SYDVKM. The CDR3 length equals 8 residues, ends included.

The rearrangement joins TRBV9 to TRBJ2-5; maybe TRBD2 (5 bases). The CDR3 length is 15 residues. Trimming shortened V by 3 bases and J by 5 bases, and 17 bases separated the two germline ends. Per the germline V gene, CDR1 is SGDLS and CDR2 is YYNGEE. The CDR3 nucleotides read TGTGCCAGCAGCGGAACTAGTTGGCCCGGGGAGACCCAGTACTTC. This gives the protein CASSGTSWPGETQYF.

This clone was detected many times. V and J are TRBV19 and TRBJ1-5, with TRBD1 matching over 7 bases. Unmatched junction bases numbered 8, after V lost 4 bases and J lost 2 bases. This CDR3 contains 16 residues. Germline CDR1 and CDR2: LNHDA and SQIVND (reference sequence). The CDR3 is CASSTDQGVGNQPQHF. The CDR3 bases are TGTGCCAGTAGTACCGACCAGGGGGTTGGCAATCAGCCCCAGCATTTT.

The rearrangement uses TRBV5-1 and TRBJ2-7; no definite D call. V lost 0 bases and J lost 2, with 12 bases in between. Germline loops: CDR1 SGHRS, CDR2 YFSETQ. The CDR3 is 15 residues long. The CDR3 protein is CASSLAGSTAYEQYF. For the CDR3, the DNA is TGCGCCAGCAGCTTGGCCGGCTCAACAGCCTACGAGCAGTACTTC.

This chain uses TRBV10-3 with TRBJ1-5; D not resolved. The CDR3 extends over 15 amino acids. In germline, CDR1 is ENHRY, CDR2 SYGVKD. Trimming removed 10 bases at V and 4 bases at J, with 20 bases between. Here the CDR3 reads CATSTGQTINQPQHF. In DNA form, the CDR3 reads TGTGCCACCTCTACGGGTCAGACAATTAATCAGCCCCAGCATTTT.

CDR3 in amino acids: CASSYGRDRGTYEQYF. The DNA of the CDR3 is TGTGCCAGCAGCTACGGCCGGGACAGGGGCACCTACGAGCAGTACTTC. This chain links TRBV6-5 with TRBJ2-7, with 10 bases identical to TRBD1. Trimming at V came to 6 bases and at J to 2 bases, leaving 10 bases not matched to a gene. Germline V gene lookup returns CDR1 MNHEY and CDR2 SVGAGI. The CDR3 loop spans 16 amino acids.

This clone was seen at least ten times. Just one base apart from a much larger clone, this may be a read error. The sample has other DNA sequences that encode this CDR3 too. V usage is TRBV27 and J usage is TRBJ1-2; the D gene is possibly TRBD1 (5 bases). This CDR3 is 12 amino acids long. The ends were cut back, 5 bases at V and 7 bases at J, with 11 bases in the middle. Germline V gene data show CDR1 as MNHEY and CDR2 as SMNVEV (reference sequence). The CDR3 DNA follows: TGTGCCAGCAGTAAGCAGGGAAGTGGCTACACCTTC. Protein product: CASSKQGSGYTF.

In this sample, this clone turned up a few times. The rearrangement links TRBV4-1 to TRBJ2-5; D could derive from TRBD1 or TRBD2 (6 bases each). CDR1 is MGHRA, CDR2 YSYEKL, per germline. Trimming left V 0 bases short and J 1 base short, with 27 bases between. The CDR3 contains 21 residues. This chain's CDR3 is CASSQEGPSGGQVWSQETQYF. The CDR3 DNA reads TGCGCCAGCAGCCAAGAAGGGCCCTCCGGGGGACAAGTCTGGTCCCAAGAGACCCAGTACTTC.

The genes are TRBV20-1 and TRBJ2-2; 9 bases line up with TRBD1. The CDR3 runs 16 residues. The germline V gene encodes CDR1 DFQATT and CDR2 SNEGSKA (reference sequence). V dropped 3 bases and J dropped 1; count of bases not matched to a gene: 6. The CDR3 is CSASGGTGRNTGELFF. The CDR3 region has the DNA TGCAGTGCTAGCGGTGGGACAGGGCGGAACACCGGGGAGCTGTTTTTT.

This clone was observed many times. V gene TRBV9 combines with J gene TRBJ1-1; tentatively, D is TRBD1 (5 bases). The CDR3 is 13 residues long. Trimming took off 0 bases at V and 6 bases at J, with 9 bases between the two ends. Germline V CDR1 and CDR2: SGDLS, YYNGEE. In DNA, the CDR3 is TGTGCCAGCAGCGTAGGGGGGTCCGCTGAAGCTTTCTTT. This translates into CASSVGGSAEAFF.

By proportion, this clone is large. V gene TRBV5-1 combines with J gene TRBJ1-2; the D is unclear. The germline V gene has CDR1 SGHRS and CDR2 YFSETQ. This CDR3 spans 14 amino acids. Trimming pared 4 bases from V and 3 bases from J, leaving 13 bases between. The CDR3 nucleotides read TGCGCCAGCAGCCTTCGACAAGGGCACTATGGCTACACCTTC. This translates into CASSLRQGHYGYTF.